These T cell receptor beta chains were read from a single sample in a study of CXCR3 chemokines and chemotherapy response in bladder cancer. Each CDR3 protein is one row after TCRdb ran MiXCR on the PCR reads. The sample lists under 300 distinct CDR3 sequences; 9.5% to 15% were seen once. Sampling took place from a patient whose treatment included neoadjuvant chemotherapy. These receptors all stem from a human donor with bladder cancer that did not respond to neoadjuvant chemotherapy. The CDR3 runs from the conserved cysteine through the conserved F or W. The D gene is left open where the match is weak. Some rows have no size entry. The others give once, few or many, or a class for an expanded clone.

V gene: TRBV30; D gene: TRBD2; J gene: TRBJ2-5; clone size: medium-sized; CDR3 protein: CAWSARTSAYQETQYF; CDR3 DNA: TGTGCCTGGAGTGCAAGGACTAGCGCGTACCAAGAGACCCAGTACTTC
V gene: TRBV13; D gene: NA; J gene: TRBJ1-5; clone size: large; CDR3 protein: CASSLNSYSNQPQHF; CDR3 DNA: TGTGCCAGCAGCTTAAACAGCTATAGCAATCAGCCCCAGCATTTT
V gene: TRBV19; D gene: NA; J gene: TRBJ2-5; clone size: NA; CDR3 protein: CAGIRDSVQETQYF; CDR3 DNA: TGTGCCGGCATCCGGGACTCGGTCCAAGAGACCCAGTACTTC
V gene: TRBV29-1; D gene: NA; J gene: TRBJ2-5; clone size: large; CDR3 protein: CSVAYLRGETQYF; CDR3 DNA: TGCAGCGTTGCCTATCTCAGGGGAGAGACCCAGTACTTC
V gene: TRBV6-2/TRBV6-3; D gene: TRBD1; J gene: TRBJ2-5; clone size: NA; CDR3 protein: CASNRQGSEETEYF; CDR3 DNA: TGTGCCAGCAACAGACAGGGGTCTGAGGAGACCGAGTACTTC
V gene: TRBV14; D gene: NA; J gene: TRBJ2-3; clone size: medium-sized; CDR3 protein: CASSPRTSTDTQYF; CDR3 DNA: TGTGCCAGCAGCCCGCGGACTAGCACAGATACGCAGTATTTT
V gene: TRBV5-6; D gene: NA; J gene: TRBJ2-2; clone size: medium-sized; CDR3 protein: CASSLGRAASVTGELFF; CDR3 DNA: TGTGCCAGCAGCTTGGGCAGGGCCGCCTCGGTAACCGGGGAGCTGTTTTTT
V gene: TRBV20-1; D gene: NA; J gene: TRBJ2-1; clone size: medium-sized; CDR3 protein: CSARDRDTVYNEQFF; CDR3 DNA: TGCAGTGCTAGAGATCGGGACACGGTCTACAATGAGCAGTTCTTC
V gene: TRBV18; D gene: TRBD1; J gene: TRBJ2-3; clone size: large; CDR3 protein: CASSPPVQGDTDTQYF; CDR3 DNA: TGTGCCAGCTCACCACCCGTTCAGGGGGACACAGATACGCAGTATTTT
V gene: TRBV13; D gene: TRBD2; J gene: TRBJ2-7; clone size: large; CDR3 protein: CASSILAVCYEQYF; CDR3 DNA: TGTGCCAGCAGTATTCTAGCGGTGTGTTATGAGCAGTACTTC
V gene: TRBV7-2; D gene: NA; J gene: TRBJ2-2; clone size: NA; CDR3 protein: CASSLKAANTGELFF; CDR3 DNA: TGTGCCAGCAGCTTAAAGGCCGCGAACACCGGGGAGCTGTTTTTT